The subject of this entry is one T cell receptor beta chain. Antigen: not known. The entry originates in a study of cytomegalovirus exposure and HLA in healthy donors. Notes on the study in general: For most TCR beta V segments, an earlier analysis put the productive rate at about 90% or about 30% of the time. The investigators catalogued some 150 TCR beta chains as cytomegalovirus-associated.

The PCR employed 60 Vbeta primers together with 13 Jbeta primers. Repertoires were generated with immunoSEQ multiplex PCR, while TCRdb's copy carries only in-frame clones and drops some. This repertoire comprises 45,000 to 60,000 clones; its ten largest clones make up about 2.2%. Sequencing was done on a sample of PBMCs. This TCR was recovered from a female donor in good health and CMV-seronegative.

The CDR3, as DNA: TGTGCCAGCAGCTATGTAGAGGGGGATCAGCCCCAGCATTTT. It encodes CASSYVEGDQPQHF. The chain carries TRBV28 and TRBJ1-5, with D possibly matching TRBD1 (6 bases). This CDR3 contains 14 residues. Trimming removed 6 bases at V and 5 bases at J, with 14 bases between. Germline CDR1 is MDHEN and CDR2 is SYDVKM.